The 14 T cell receptor beta chains in this list originate from one sample, sequenced in a study of cytomegalovirus exposure and HLA in healthy donors (TCRdb year 2017). Libraries were prepared through the immunoSEQ multiplex PCR assay. A mixture of 60 forward primers for TCR Vbeta segments and 13 reverse primers for TCR Jbeta segments was used in the multiplex PCR. TCRdb's version of the immuneACCESS table is confined to in-frame rearrangements and falls short of the full clone set. An unresolved V gene accounts for under half of the shortfall where checked; the remainder is of unknown origin. The sample contains over 150,000 clones, about 76% of them found a single time. Of the sample, approximately 5.4% falls within the top ten clones. Sequenced sample: PBMCs. These receptors were taken from a woman younger than 30 in good health and CMV-seropositive.

The chain employs TRBV11-2 and TRBJ1-2; 7 nucleotides match TRBD1. This CDR3 has 15 amino acids. Germline CDR1 and CDR2: SGHAT and FQNNGV. Trimming removed 0 bases from V and 5 bases from J; junction bases left unmatched: 6. Here the CDR3 reads CASSLDDAGGYGYTF. The CDR3 nucleotides are TGTGCCAGCAGCTTAGATGATGCAGGGGGGTATGGCTACACCTTC.

The chain uses TRBV7-3 and TRBJ2-2; 11 nucleotides agree with TRBD2. Germline CDR1 SGHTA, CDR2 FQGTGA. Trimming cost V 2 bases and J 0 bases; bases outside gene matches: 2. The length of the CDR3 is 17 residues. The CDR3 spells CASSLLAGGPNTGELFF. The CDR3 nucleotides are TGTGCCAGCAGCTTACTAGCGGGGGGCCCGAACACCGGGGAGCTGTTTTTT. The full variable domain, rest sourced from reference TRBV7-3 and TRBJ2-2, is GAGVSQTPSNKVTEKGKYVELRCDPISGHTALYWYRQSLGQGPEFLIYFQGTGAADDSGLPNDRFFAVRPEGSVSTLKIQRTERGDSAVYLCASSLLAGGPNTGELFFGEGSRLTVL.

The chain has TRBV9 and TRBJ2-5; 13 positions agree with TRBD2. The last part of the DNA fits TRBJ2-7 better; the J call may be wrong. CDR1 and CDR2 from the germline V gene are SGDLS and YYNGEE. This CDR3 spans 16 amino acids. The DNA for the CDR3 is TGTGCCAGCAGCGTAGGAGCAGGGACTAGCGGGGTCGAGCAGTACTTC. This encodes CASSVGAGTSGVEQYF.

V gene TRBV28 combines with J gene TRBJ2-5; perhaps TRBD1 as D (5 bases). Trimming took off 5 bases at V and 5 bases at J, with 27 bases between the two ends. The germline V gene has CDR1 MDHEN and CDR2 SYDVKM. The CDR3 is 18 residues long. The CDR3 nucleotides are TGTGCCAGCAGTCCCGTCGGACCAGGGCCCATCACCACGGAGACCCAGTACTTC. Encoded protein: CASSPVGPGPITTETQYF.

The chain has TRBV6-1 and TRBJ1-1, with D hard to call. Germline V gene lookup returns CDR1 MNHNS and CDR2 SASEGT. This CDR3 region has 15 residues. Trimming took 2 bases from V and 1 from J, leaving 11 bases between them. The CDR3 reads CASSEQSAGNTEAFF. The CDR3 nucleotides read TGTGCCAGCAGTGAACAATCGGCAGGGAACACTGAAGCTTTCTTT.

This chain connects TRBV5-1 to TRBJ2-1, with 9 nucleotides matching TRBD1. CDR1 is SGHRS, CDR2 YFSETQ, per germline. The CDR3 consists of 15 residues. After removal of 4 bases from V and 6 bases from J, the junction contained 8 bases not matched to a gene. The CDR3 nucleotides are TGCGCCAGCAGCCTGGGACAGGGAGATGTCAATGAGCAGTTCTTC. Residues: CASSLGQGDVNEQFF.

The J gene is TRBJ2-1, the V gene TRBV9; a possible D gene is TRBD2 (5 bases). CDR3 length: 15 amino acids. The ends were cut back, 0 bases at V and 4 bases at J, with 11 bases in the middle. CDR1 is SGDLS and CDR2 is YYNGEE in the germline V gene. The CDR3 here is CASSVVSGFYNEQFF. The CDR3, as DNA: TGTGCCAGCAGCGTAGTAAGCGGCTTTTACAATGAGCAGTTCTTC.

The chain uses TRBV6-5 and TRBJ2-5; the D is unclear. CDR1 MNHEY and CDR2 SVGAGI come from the germline V gene. The CDR3 consists of 12 residues. With 4 bases removed from V and 3 bases from J, the gap between germline ends came to 6 bases. The CDR3 here is CASSSTEETQYF. The DNA of the CDR3 is TGTGCCAGCAGTTCTACGGAAGAGACCCAGTACTTC.

On this clone: Other nucleotide sequences in the sample specify the same CDR3. The V call is TRBV4-3, the J call TRBJ2-3, with D unresolved. Germline assignment: CDR1 LGHNA and CDR2 YSLEER. This CDR3 has 14 amino acids. Trimming left V 0 bases short and J 1 base short, with 5 bases between. CDR3 region: CASSQDRGTDTQYF. DNA of the CDR3: TGCGCCAGCAGCCAAGATCGAGGCACAGATACGCAGTATTTT.

The V gene is TRBV5-3, the J gene TRBJ2-3; tentatively, D is TRBD1 (6 bases). TRBV5-3 is filed as an ORF, its function uncertain. Trimming removed 3 bases from V and 4 bases from J, with 21 bases in between. The CDR3 is 17 amino acids. The CDR3 nucleotides read TGTGCCAGAAGCTGCCCGAAGGCAGGGGCAGGGTCAGATACGCAGTATTTT. This encodes CARSCPKAGAGSDTQYF.

This chain uses TRBV15 with TRBJ2-3; D remains unclear. Germline V gene lookup returns CDR1 LNHNV and CDR2 YYDKDF (reference sequence). V gave up 0 bases and J gave up 5 bases, with 3 bases separating them. CDR3 length: 12 amino acids. The CDR3 coding sequence is TGTGCCACCAGCAGAGACATAGATACGCAGTATTTT. Protein product: CATSRDIDTQYF.

A few counts support this clone. The CDR3 sequence: CASSQGTGEFSYGYTF. The CDR3 nucleotides are TGCGCCAGCAGCCAAGGGACAGGGGAGTTTAGCTATGGCTACACCTTC. The chain is built from TRBV4-3 and TRBJ1-2, with 9 nucleotides matching TRBD1. The CDR3 sequence is 16 residues long. Germline CDR1 reads LGHNA; CDR2 reads YSLEER. The J segment lost 4 bases and the V segment lost 1 base, leaving 7 bases of the junction unmatched.

This chain connects TRBV4-2 to TRBJ2-2; TRBD1 aligns across 7 bases. V was pared by 5 bases and J by 5 bases, with 8 bases of the junction left unmatched. Germline V gives CDR1 LGHNA, CDR2 YNFKEQ. The CDR3 is 15 amino acids. Here the CDR3 DNA reads TGTGCCAGCAGCTCTCGACAGGGCGAGACCGGGGAGCTGTTTTTT. Its protein product is CASSSRQGETGELFF.

This clone has only a few counts. The chain links TRBV29-1 to TRBJ2-3; 7 positions agree with TRBD1. V was pared by 6 bases and J by 11 bases, with 8 bases of the junction left unmatched. This CDR3 is built from 11 residues. Germline V gene lookup returns CDR1 SQVTM and CDR2 ANQGSEA. CDR3 in amino acids: CSVPAGDRQYF. The DNA of the CDR3 is TGCAGCGTCCCCGCTGGGGACAGGCAGTATTTT.